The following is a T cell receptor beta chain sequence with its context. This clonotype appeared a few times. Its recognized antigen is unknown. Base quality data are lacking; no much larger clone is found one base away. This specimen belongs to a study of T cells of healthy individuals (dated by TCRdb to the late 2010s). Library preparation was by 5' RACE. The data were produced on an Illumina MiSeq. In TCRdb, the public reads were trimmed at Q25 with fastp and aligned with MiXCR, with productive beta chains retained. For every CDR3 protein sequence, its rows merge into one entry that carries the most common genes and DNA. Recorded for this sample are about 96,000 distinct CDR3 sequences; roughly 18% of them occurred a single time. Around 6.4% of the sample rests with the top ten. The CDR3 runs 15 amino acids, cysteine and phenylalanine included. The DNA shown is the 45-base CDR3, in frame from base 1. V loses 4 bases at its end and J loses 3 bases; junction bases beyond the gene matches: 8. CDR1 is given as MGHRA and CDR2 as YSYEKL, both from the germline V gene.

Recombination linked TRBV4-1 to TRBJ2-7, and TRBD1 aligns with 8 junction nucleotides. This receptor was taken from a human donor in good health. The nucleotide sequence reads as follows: TGCGCCAGCAGCCGAGGTCGGGGACAGGACTACGAGCAGTACTTC. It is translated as CASSRGRGQDYEQYF.